This TCR beta chain was sequenced in a study of blood T cell repertoires in COVID-19. Looking at the study overall: Specimens from acute and convalescent COVID-19 originated in the United States, Italy and Spain. The analysed material was cDNA or gDNA that came from T cells, B-cell-depleted T cells, or PBMCs.

Original data processing: From reference gene primer amplification, estimates of nucleated cell counts were derived. TCRdb keeps only in-frame clones here, not all; method: immunoSEQ multiplex PCR. D and trimming come from the DNA, and the V and J calls and clone size come from that table. This sample has over 100,000 clones, with roughly 75% found just once. This clone was observed a single time. Per germline, CDR1 SGHAT and CDR2 FQNNGV. Trimming removed 4 bases at V and 2 bases at J, with 8 bases between. The CDR3 has 13 amino acids. The chain carries TRBV11-2 and TRBJ1-2; D may be TRBD1 (6 bases). This receptor was identified in a man aged 60-69 years with active or convalescent COVID-19. The source material was peripheral blood. CDR3 DNA sequence: TGTGCCAGCAGCTACGGACAGAACTATGGCTACACCTTC. Its translation: CASSYGQNYGYTF. The entire variable domain, with the rest obtained from reference TRBV11-2 and TRBJ1-2, is as follows: EAGVAQSPRYKIIEKRQSVAFWCNPISGHATLYWYQQILGQGPKLLIQFQNNGVVDDSQLPKDRFSAERLKGVDSTLKIQPAKLEDSAVYLCASSYGQNYGYTFGSGTRLTVV.